Described below is a single TCR beta chain sequence and its context. Its antigen is not identified. In the PCR, 60 Vbeta and 13 Jbeta primers were used. Sequencing used immunoSEQ multiplex PCR; TCRdb keeps in-frame clones, though not all of them. The data show 110,000 to 150,000 clones, around 80% seen once. The CDR3 is 14 residues long. The V gene's germline CDR1 is SGHRS and CDR2 YFSETQ. The V gene lost 3 bases and the J gene lost 1 base, with 10 bases spanning the gap. This record comes from a study of cytomegalovirus exposure and HLA in healthy donors. Study-level findings and limits: Earlier analysis looked at TCR beta V segments, and most were productive about 90% or about 30% of the time.

The receptor was isolated from a man aged 40-55 years in good health and CMV-seropositive. Sequencing was done on a sample of PBMCs. The rearrangement uses TRBV5-1 and TRBJ1-1; tentatively, D is TRBD1 (5 bases). In DNA, the CDR3 is TGCGCCAGCAGCTGGACACTTCCGAACACTGAAGCTTTCTTT. It translates to CASSWTLPNTEAFF. Based on the CDR3 plus reference TRBV5-1 and TRBJ1-1, the full variable domain is KAGVTQTPRYLIKTRGQQVTLSCSPISGHRSVSWYQQTPGQGLQFLFEYFSETQRNKGNFPGRFSGRQFSNSRSEMNVSTLELGDSALYLCASSWTLPNTEAFFGQGTRLTVV.